This TCR beta chain originates from a study of cytomegalovirus exposure and HLA in healthy donors. Looking at the study overall: Both the 120 or so validation repertoires and the roughly 700 first-cohort repertoires used the same platform, as reported by a later analysis.

Findings and caveats of the study: In vitro testing confirmed a few CMV-associated chains as specific for CMV antigens.

A note on this clone: The antigen is unknown.

Clones were read by immunoSEQ multiplex PCR, and TCRdb kept only the in-frame ones, dropping some. The table includes under 50,000 clones, approximately 95% detected once. The V gene's germline CDR1 is KGHSH and CDR2 LQKENI. After removal of 6 bases from V and 6 bases from J, the junction contained 10 bases not matched to a gene. This CDR3 contains 16 residues. This sequence was found in a woman aged 18-29 years in good health and CMV-seropositive. The chain uses TRBV18 and TRBJ2-3, with 12 bases lining up with TRBD2. The sequenced material came from PBMCs. The CDR3 sequence: CASSLDTSGGSDTQYF. The CDR3 DNA sequence: TGTGCCAGCTCCCTTGATACTAGCGGGGGGTCGGATACGCAGTATTTT.